Reported below is one TCR beta chain. Its antigen is not identified. This record belongs to a study of human T cells and chemical hapten exposure. General observations from the study: Counts of TCRs expanded at PT1 correlated positively with patch test score. Donors were affected by alopecia, so their immune reaction might vary from that of healthy individuals.

TCRdb re-called the RACE reads with MiXCR, one entry per CDR3 protein. Among 300,000 to 450,000 distinct CDR3 sequences listed, 5.1% were seen once. V was cut by 4 bases and J by 10 bases, with 5 bases left in between. This CDR3 spans 10 amino acids. Germline assignment: CDR1 DFQATT and CDR2 SNEGSKA (reference sequence). Described time point: pre-sensitization, week 0. The treatment: therapeutic diphenylcyclopropenone sensitization with weekly scalp DPC. V and J are TRBV20-1 and TRBJ1-6; D is undetermined. This receptor was identified in a woman aged 45-65 years with alopecia areata. Some clones in this sample may be carry-over from other donors' samples. The sample consisted of whole blood, taken in connection with sensitization to the hapten diphenylcyclopropenone (DPC). The CDR3 DNA is TGCAGTGCTACGCGGTCACCCCTCCACTTT. It translates to CSATRSPLHF.